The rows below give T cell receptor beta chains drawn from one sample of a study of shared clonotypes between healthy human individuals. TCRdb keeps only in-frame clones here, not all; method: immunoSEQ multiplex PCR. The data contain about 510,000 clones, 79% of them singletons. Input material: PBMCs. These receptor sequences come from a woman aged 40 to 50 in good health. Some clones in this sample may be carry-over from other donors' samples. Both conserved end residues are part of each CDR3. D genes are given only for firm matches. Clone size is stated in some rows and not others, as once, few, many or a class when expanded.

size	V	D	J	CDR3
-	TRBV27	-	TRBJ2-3	CASSSTPRGLRTDTQYF
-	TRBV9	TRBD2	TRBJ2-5	CASSVGGLAGWETQYF
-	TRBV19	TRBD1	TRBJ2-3	CASSARTGTPDTQYF
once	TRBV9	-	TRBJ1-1	CASSPLRRTEAFF
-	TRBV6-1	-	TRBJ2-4	CASSEGRFGRVVAYIQYF
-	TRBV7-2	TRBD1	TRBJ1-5	CASSSDRGGNQPQHF
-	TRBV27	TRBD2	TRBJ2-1	CASSSHERGRYNEQFF
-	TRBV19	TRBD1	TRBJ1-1	CASSISWTGLVAFF
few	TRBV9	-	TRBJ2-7	CASSVSHPPTYEQYF
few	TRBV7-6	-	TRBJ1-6	CASSSDSSYNSPLHF
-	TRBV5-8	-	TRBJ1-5	CASSSIKGLGQPQHF
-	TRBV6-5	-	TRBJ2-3	CASRGYTDTQYF
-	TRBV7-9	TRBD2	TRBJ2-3	CASSNLLAGDTQYF
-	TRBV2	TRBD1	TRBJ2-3	CASSVTGVEPDTQYF
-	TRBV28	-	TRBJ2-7	CATRSGGGGGYEQYF
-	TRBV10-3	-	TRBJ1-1	CASRGNTEAFF
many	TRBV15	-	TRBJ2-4	CATSRATGGEVNIQYF
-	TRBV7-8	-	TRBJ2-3	CASSPRRVRASTDTQYF
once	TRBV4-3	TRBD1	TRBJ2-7	CASRPGQGSYEQYF
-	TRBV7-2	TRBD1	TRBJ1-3	CASSSNRGPGNTIYF
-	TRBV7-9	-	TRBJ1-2	CASSLGGVRGGYGYTF
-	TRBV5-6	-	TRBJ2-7	CASSLSGQSWKNEQYF
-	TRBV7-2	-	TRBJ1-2	CASSLRVNYGYTF
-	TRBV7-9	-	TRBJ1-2	CASSLGANYGYTF
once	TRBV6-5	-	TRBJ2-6	CASSPTRGANVLTF
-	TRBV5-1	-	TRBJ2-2	CASSLATSANTGELFF
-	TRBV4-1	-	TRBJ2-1	CASSQVGVGGPYNEQFF
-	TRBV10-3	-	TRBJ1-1	CAISEGGDPEAFF
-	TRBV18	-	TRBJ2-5	CASSPGTQETQYF
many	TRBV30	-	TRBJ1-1	CAWSRQANEAFF
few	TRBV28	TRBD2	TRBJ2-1	CASSPSGGSSYNEQFF
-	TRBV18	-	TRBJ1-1	CASSSLMGNTEAFF
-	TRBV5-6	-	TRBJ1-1	CASSRGLNTEAFF
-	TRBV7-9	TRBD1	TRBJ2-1	CASSEANRGRKFF
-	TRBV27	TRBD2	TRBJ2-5	CASSSTKREGQETQYF
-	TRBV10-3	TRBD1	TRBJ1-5	CATTGTNSNQPQHF
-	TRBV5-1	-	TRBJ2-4	CASSVDSKNIQYF
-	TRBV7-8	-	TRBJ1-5	CASSLGQNQPQHF
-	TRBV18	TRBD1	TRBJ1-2	CASSPATGFGYTF
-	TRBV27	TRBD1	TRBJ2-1	CASSRDRVFVEQFF
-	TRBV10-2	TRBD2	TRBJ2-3	CASSDRSSGRITDTQYF
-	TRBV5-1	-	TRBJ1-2	CASSLDGREGGYTF
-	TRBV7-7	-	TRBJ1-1	CASSLDRDTEAFF
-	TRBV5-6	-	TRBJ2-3	CASSLGAGLSTDTQYF
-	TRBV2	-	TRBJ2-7	CASREDTGYEQYF
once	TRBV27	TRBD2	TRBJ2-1	CASSSRLAGGHEQFF
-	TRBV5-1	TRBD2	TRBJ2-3	CASSLEASGSADTQYF
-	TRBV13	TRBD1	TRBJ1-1	CASSPGGVNTEAFF
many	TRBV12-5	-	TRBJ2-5	CASGAGQQETQYF
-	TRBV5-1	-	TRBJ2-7	CASSFSRDTYEQYF
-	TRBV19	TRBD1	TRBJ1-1	CASITGQGFTEAFF
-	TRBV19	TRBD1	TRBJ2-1	CASSVDRGNEQFF
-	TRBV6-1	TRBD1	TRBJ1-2	CASRPTGVGGYTF
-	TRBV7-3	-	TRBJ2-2	CASSSNTNTGELFF
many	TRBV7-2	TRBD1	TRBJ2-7	CASSILTGGYEQYF
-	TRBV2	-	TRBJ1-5	CASSERRADNQPQHF